This TCR beta chain was found in a study of spatial heterogeneity in lung cancer. Study summary: Alpha-chain sequences were detected in numbers that were consistently lower than beta-chain sequences. Unique TCR and UMI combinations averaged more than ten appearances each in raw reads.

Every individual TCR cDNA molecule carried its own unique molecular identifier, which allowed correction of PCR and sequencing errors. TCRdb processed the 5' RACE reads anew with MiXCR; each CDR3 protein has one entry. The sample lists tens of thousands of distinct CDR3 sequences, roughly 12% occurring once. This clonotype showed up many times. The time point was: sample taken at primary tumor resection. Whole RNA came from tumor, nontumor lung or frozen PBMC and was sequenced without being sorted. A total of around 67 untreated early-stage non-small cell lung cancer patients served as donors. Trimming removed 0 bases from V and 2 bases from J, with 9 bases in between. Germline CDR1 is MRHNA and CDR2 is SNTAGT. CDR3 size: 15 residues.

The chain carries TRBV6-4 and TRBJ2-3; D ambiguous. The receptor was derived from a male donor with early-stage non-small cell lung cancer. Sequencing used PBMCs, obtained at surgery. The CDR3 here is CASSDSISTTDTQYF. The DNA for the CDR3 is TGTGCCAGCAGTGACTCGATCTCGACCACAGATACGCAGTATTTT.